This T cell receptor (beta chain) was captured in a study of post-analysis software for immune sequencing data. Overall study results and limits: A significant reduction in normalized Chao1 diversity was observed in multiple sclerosis patients versus controls.

cDNA libraries for TCR beta contained unique molecular identifiers. In TCRdb, the PCR reads were re-called with MiXCR into one record per CDR3 protein. This sample has 500,000 to 600,000 distinct CDR3 sequences, with about 44% found just once. In its sample, this clonotype was seen a few times. Its antigen is unknown. Sequencing was carried out using blood. The sequence came from a girl aged 5 to 17 with multiple sclerosis.

The CDR3, as DNA: TGTGCCAGCAGGCTCCTCCGGGACAACTATGGCTACACCTTC. Its protein product is CASRLLRDNYGYTF. The chain combines TRBV12-3 or TRBV12-4 with TRBJ1-2; maybe TRBD1 (5 bases). Deletions cut 6 bases from V and 2 bases from J, with 13 bases between. CDR3 length equals 14 residues.